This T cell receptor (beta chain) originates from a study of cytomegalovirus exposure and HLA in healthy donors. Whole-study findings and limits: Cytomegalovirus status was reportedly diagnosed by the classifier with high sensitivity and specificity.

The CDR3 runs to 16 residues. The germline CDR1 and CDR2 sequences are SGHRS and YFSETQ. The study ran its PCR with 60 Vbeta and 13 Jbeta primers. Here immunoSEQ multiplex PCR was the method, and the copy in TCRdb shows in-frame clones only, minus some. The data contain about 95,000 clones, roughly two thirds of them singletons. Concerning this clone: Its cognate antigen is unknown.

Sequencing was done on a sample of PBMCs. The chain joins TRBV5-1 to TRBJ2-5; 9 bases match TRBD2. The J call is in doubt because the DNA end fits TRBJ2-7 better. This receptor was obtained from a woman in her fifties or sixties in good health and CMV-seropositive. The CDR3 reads CASSLELAGGLYEQYF. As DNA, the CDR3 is TGCGCCAGCAGCTTGGAATTGGCGGGAGGGCTCTACGAGCAGTACTTC.